This entry lists 23 T cell receptor beta chains sequenced from one sample in a study of cytomegalovirus exposure and HLA in healthy donors. PCR primers comprised 60 Vbeta and 13 Jbeta primers. The protocol was immunoSEQ multiplex PCR, while the TCRdb copy is restricted to in-frame clones and leaves out a portion. The data show about 200,000 clones, about 78% seen once. Sequencing used PBMCs. The receptors were sampled from a woman aged 25 to 45 in good health and CMV-seronegative.

This chain connects TRBV6-1 to TRBJ1-2; TRBD1 agrees at 8 bases. J lost 3 bases, V lost 5 bases, and 5 bases had no gene match. Germline CDR1 reads MNHNS; CDR2 reads SASEGT. This CDR3 spans 14 amino acids. The CDR3 loop reads CASSQTGVHYGYTF. The CDR3 DNA sequence: TGTGCCAGCAGTCAGACAGGGGTACACTATGGCTACACCTTC.

The V gene is TRBV11-2, the J gene TRBJ2-3; 8 nucleotides match TRBD2. Germline loops: CDR1 SGHAT, CDR2 FQNNGV. Trimming took 1 base from V and 0 from J; bases not matched to a gene: 3. This CDR3 region has 16 residues. The CDR3 spells CASSLGSGASTDTQYF. DNA of the CDR3: TGTGCCAGCAGCTTAGGTAGCGGGGCTAGCACAGATACGCAGTATTTT.

This clone was seen a handful of times. The chain links TRBV5-5 to TRBJ1-5; D may be TRBD1 (6 bases). This CDR3 contains 16 residues. Germline V gene lookup returns CDR1 SGHKS and CDR2 YYEKEE (reference sequence). V gave up 4 bases and J gave up 5 bases, with 19 bases separating them. The DNA of the CDR3 is TGTGCCAGCAGCCCAGGACCAGGGGAGGGGGATCAGCCCCAGCATTTT. It encodes CASSPGPGEGDQPQHF.

The chain links TRBV7-9 to TRBJ2-5, with TRBD2 matching over 10 bases. The length of the CDR3 is 14 residues. The germline V gene has CDR1 SEHNR and CDR2 FQNEAQ (reference sequence). With V trimmed by 8 bases and J by 1 base, 4 bases remained unmatched. CDR3 region: CASGSGGPQETQYF. DNA for the CDR3: TGTGCCAGCGGTAGCGGGGGGCCCCAAGAGACCCAGTACTTC.

This clone has just a few counts. Other DNA sequences in this specimen translate into the identical CDR3. The J gene is TRBJ2-1, the V gene TRBV6-4, with a weak D call TRBD2 (5 bases). V was pared by 0 bases and J by 1 base, with 7 bases between. Germline V gene data show CDR1 as MRHNA and CDR2 as SNTAGT. This CDR3 is built from 15 residues. The CDR3 DNA is TGTGCCAGCAGTGACTCGTCGGGATCCTACAATGAGCAGTTCTTC. Its protein is CASSDSSGSYNEQFF.

This clone was observed a single time. This rearrangement joins TRBV19 to TRBJ2-5, with 15 bases lining up with TRBD2. Germline-derived CDR1 and CDR2 are LNHDA and SQIVND (reference sequence). With V trimmed by 6 bases and J by 7 bases, 6 bases remained unmatched. This CDR3 is 15 amino acids long. CDR3 sequence (DNA): TGTGCCAGTAGCAGGACTAGCGGGGGGGTAGGGACCCAGTACTTC. Protein: CASSRTSGGVGTQYF.

V gene TRBV28 combines with J gene TRBJ2-3; 7 bases align to TRBD2. Unmatched junction bases numbered 9, after V lost 10 bases and J lost 2 bases. CDR1 is MDHEN and CDR2 is SYDVKM in the germline V gene. CDR3 size: 14 residues. CDR3 in DNA: TGTGCCACCCAGTGGGGGGGAGTCACAGATACGCAGTATTTT. Residues: CATQWGGVTDTQYF.

The CDR3 DNA follows: TGTGCCAGCAGCGCAGGGACACCTTATGGGCTGTACTTC. Its protein is CASSAGTPYGLYF. The chain links TRBV5-6 to TRBJ2-7; TRBD1 is a possible D gene (6 bases). CDR1 is SGHDT, CDR2 YYEEEE, per germline. The V gene lost 4 bases and the J gene lost 12 bases, with 20 bases spanning the gap. The CDR3 covers 13 residues.

The V and J genes are TRBV6-1 and TRBJ1-5; tentatively, D is TRBD1 (6 bases). With 11 bases removed from V and 0 bases from J, the gap between germline ends came to 14 bases. CDR1 MNHNS and CDR2 SASEGT come from the germline V gene. The CDR3 totals 14 residues. CDR3 protein: CAGGGPYSNQPQHF. As DNA, the CDR3 is TGTGCCGGGGGGGGCCCGTATAGCAATCAGCCCCAGCATTTT.

The chain uses TRBV2 and TRBJ2-7; D is ambiguous. Germline CDR1 SNHLY, CDR2 FYNNEI. Trimming removed 7 bases at V and 1 base at J, with 8 bases between. The CDR3 is 12 residues long. The CDR3 reads CASKLDSYEQYF. In DNA, the CDR3 is TGTGCCAGCAAGCTCGATTCCTACGAGCAGTACTTC.

The V call is TRBV21-1, the J call TRBJ1-1; the DNA was not used to check the table's D call, TRBD1. TRBV21-1 is a pseudogene segment. The CDR3 contains 14 residues. The CDR3 DNA follows: TGTGCCAGCAGCAAGGACAGGGTTGGGACTGAAGCTTTCTTT. Translating gives CASSKDRVGTEAFF.

This rearrangement joins TRBV5-1 to TRBJ1-2; 9 bases fit TRBD1. The V gene end was trimmed by 4 bases and the J gene end by 6 bases; junction bases not matched to a gene: 10. Germline CDR1 SGHRS, CDR2 YFSETQ. The CDR3 is made up of 15 amino acids. The CDR3 protein is CASSLLTGGKDGYTF. CDR3 in DNA: TGCGCCAGCAGCCTACTGACAGGGGGTAAAGATGGCTACACCTTC.

This chain joins TRBV7-9 and TRBJ2-2, with 12 bases fitting TRBD2. This CDR3 spans 19 amino acids. J was trimmed by 0 bases and V by 3 bases; bases with no gene match: 8. Germline CDR1 reads SEHNR; CDR2 reads FQNEAQ (reference sequence). The CDR3 DNA follows: TGTGCCAGCAGCTTCGCGACTAGCGGGAGCCGGACGAACACCGGGGAGCTGTTTTTT. This codes for CASSFATSGSRTNTGELFF.

The V and J genes are TRBV28 and TRBJ2-7; a weak D match, TRBD1 (6 bases). The CDR3 totals 11 residues. Germline V CDR1 and CDR2: MDHEN, SYDVKM. Trimming took off 2 bases at V and 10 bases at J, with 9 bases between the two ends. CDR3 loop: CASSLGTFQYF. The CDR3 DNA sequence: TGTGCCAGCAGTTTAGGGACATTCCAGTACTTC.

The rearrangement links TRBV7-3 to TRBJ2-3; 10 bases are shared with TRBD2. V lost 10 bases and J lost 5; bases outside the gene matches: 6. Germline CDR1 reads SGHTA; CDR2 reads FQGTGA. This CDR3 contains 13 residues. The CDR3 loop is CATSGGAGDTQYF. CDR3 bases: TGTGCCACGAGCGGGGGGGCGGGAGATACGCAGTATTTT.

V is TRBV7-8 and J is TRBJ1-3; 7 nucleotides line up with TRBD1. V lost 6 bases to trimming and J lost 8 bases; unmatched junction nucleotides: 10. The CDR3 covers 14 residues. Germline V gives CDR1 SGHVS, CDR2 FQNEAQ. The CDR3 loop is CASRSDREGDTIYF. The CDR3 DNA sequence: TGTGCCAGCAGGAGCGACAGGGAAGGAGACACCATATATTTT.

This clone appeared a few times. The gene calls are TRBV4-2 and TRBJ2-1; TRBD1 agrees at 9 bases. V shed 0 bases, J shed 4 bases, and the junction held 7 bases outside the gene matches. The germline CDR1 and CDR2 sequences are LGHNA and YNFKEQ. This CDR3 is built from 17 residues. The DNA for the CDR3 is TGTGCCAGCAGCCAAGAAGGACAGGGGAGAATATACAATGAGCAGTTCTTC. This encodes CASSQEGQGRIYNEQFF.

This clone has a handful of counts. This chain joins TRBV27 and TRBJ1-5; D gene unclear. The V end was cut by 5 bases, the J end by 4 bases, with 9 bases between. Germline-derived CDR1 and CDR2 are MNHEY and SMNVEV (reference sequence). This CDR3 is built from 13 residues. CDR3 protein: CASSPGSNQPQHF. CDR3 DNA: TGTGCCAGCAGTCCAGGATCAAATCAGCCCCAGCATTTT.

The chain joins TRBV10-3 to TRBJ2-7, with 11 bases matching TRBD2. Germline CDR1 is ENHRY and CDR2 is SYGVKD. V gave up 6 bases and J gave up 2 bases; unmatched junction bases: 3. The CDR3 extends over 14 amino acids. CDR3 residues: CAIRTSGDTYEQYF. The CDR3 DNA sequence: TGTGCCATCAGGACTAGCGGGGACACCTACGAGCAGTACTTC.

The gene calls are TRBV21-1 and TRBJ1-1. TRBV21-1 is an annotated pseudogene. This CDR3 is built from 14 residues. CDR3 sequence (DNA): TGTGCCAGCAGCAAAGAGGACTTGAACACTGAAGCTTTCTTT. Encoded protein: CASSKEDLNTEAFF.

The V call is TRBV7-2, the J call TRBJ1-5; D possibly corresponds to TRBD1 (5 bases). CDR1 is SGHTA, CDR2 FQGNSA, per germline. This CDR3 region has 16 residues. With 3 bases removed from V and 2 bases from J, the gap between germline ends came to 14 bases. CDR3 nucleotide sequence: TGTGCCAGCAGCTTCAGTTCTGGGGCTGGCAATCAGCCCCAGCATTTT. Protein: CASSFSSGAGNQPQHF.

A single count supports this clone. This rearrangement joins TRBV15 to TRBJ2-7; a weak D match, TRBD2 (5 bases). The germline V gene has CDR1 LNHNV and CDR2 YYDKDF (reference sequence). Trimming cost V 3 bases and J 0 bases, with 9 bases left between them. The CDR3 sequence is 14 residues long. The CDR3 DNA is TGTGCCACCAGCAGTTCGGGGAGCTCCTACGAGCAGTACTTC. This codes for CATSSSGSSYEQYF.

This clone was seen a handful of times. The chain links TRBV21-1 to TRBJ1-5. TRBV21-1 is a listed pseudogene. The CDR3 has 15 residues. For the CDR3, the DNA is TGTGCCAGCAGCAAAGAGGGAGGAGGAGGACAGCCCCAGCATTTT. Its protein is CASSKEGGGGQPQHF.